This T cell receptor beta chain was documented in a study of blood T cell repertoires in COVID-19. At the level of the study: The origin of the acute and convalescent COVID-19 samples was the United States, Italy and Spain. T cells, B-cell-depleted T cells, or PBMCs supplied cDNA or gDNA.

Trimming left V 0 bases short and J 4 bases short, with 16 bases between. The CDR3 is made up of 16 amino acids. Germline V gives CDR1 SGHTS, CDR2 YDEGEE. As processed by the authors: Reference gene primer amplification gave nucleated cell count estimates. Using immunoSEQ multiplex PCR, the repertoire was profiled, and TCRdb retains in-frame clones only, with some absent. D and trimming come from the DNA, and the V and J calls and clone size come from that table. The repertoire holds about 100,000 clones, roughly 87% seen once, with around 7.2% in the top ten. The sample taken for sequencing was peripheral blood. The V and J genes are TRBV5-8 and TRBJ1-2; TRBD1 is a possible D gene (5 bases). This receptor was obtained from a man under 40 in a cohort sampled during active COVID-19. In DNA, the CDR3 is TGTGCCAGCAGCTTGGAAGGACAACCGAGCGTCTATGGCTACACCTTC. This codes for CASSLEGQPSVYGYTF.